These 28 T cell receptor beta chains were sequenced from one sample in a study of blood T cell repertoires in COVID-19. Profiled with immunoSEQ multiplex PCR; TCRdb holds only in-frame clones, not every one. The sample contains about 300,000 clones, around 88% of which appear only once. The source material was peripheral blood. Receptors originate from a woman in her 30s who had recovered from COVID-19.

At least ten counts were recorded for this clone. The V gene is TRBV11-1, the J gene TRBJ2-5; 7 positions match TRBD1. The ends lost 6 bases at V and 0 bases at J; junction bases unmatched: 1. The CDR3 contains 13 residues. Germline V gene data show CDR1 as SGHAT and CDR2 as FQDESV (reference sequence). As DNA, the CDR3 is TGTGCCAGCAGAGGGACAGACCAAGAGACCCAGTACTTC. It specifies CASRGTDQETQYF.

This clone was seen repeatedly, ten times or more. The CDR3 DNA follows: TGCGCAGCAGCAGGTGGCTCAGGGGTCGAAAAACTGTTTTTT. It codes for CAAAGGSGVEKLFF. The chain uses TRBV10-2 and TRBJ1-4, with D maybe TRBD1 (6 bases). CDR3 length: 14 residues. From germline, CDR1 is WSHSY and CDR2 SAAADI.

In this sample, this clone turned up once. The CDR3 spells CASGDRHTDTQYF. The CDR3 nucleotides read TGTGCTAGTGGCGACCGACACACAGATACGCAGTATTTT. This chain connects TRBV12-5 to TRBJ2-3; D unresolved. V was clipped by 6 bases and J by 2 bases, with 9 bases between them. CDR3 length equals 13 residues. The germline gives CDR1 LGHNT, CDR2 FRNRAP.

This chain connects TRBV3-1 (or the pseudogene TRBV3-2) to TRBJ2-5; 8 positions agree with TRBD2. The CDR3 has 16 amino acids. V lost 8 bases, J lost 5 bases, and 16 bases stayed unmatched. Germline values: CDR1 LGHDT, CDR2 YNNKEL (reference sequence). The CDR3 DNA is TGTGCCAGCGGTACCCCTCTCGGGGGGGGAGGGGAGACCCAGTACTTC. It encodes CASGTPLGGGGETQYF.

This chain joins TRBV6-5 and TRBJ2-1; D perhaps matches TRBD2 (5 bases). CDR1 MNHEY and CDR2 SVGAGI come from the germline V gene. The CDR3 contains 16 residues. The V end was cut by 0 bases, the J end by 2 bases, with 11 bases between. The CDR3 is CASSYSRAGAYNEQFF. DNA for the CDR3: TGTGCCAGCAGTTACTCGAGGGCTGGAGCCTACAATGAGCAGTTCTTC.

The chain links TRBV2 to TRBJ2-5; 7 bases line up with TRBD1. V lost 7 bases, J lost 1 base, and 9 bases stayed unmatched. Per the germline V gene, CDR1 is SNHLY and CDR2 is FYNNEI. The CDR3 runs 15 residues. DNA of the CDR3: TGTGCCAGCACCCCCATTGGGACAGTCCAAGAGACCCAGTACTTC. Its protein product is CASTPIGTVQETQYF.

The V and J genes are TRBV2 and TRBJ1-2, with 7 bases matching TRBD1. CDR1 is SNHLY, CDR2 FYNNEI, per germline. The J segment lost 3 bases and the V segment lost 4 bases, leaving 5 bases of the junction unmatched. The CDR3 has 14 residues. CDR3 DNA sequence: TGTGCCAGCAGTGCGGCAGGGGGGTACTATGGCTACACCTTC. Encoded protein: CASSAAGGYYGYTF.

The rearrangement links TRBV19 to TRBJ1-5; 8 bases line up with TRBD1. Germline-derived CDR1 and CDR2 are LNHDA and SQIVND (reference sequence). With V trimmed by 3 bases and J by 4 bases, 8 bases remained unmatched. The CDR3 runs 16 residues. The CDR3 spells CASSIWGQVPNQPQHF. The CDR3 coding sequence is TGTGCCAGTAGTATTTGGGGACAGGTTCCGAATCAGCCCCAGCATTTT.

The genes are TRBV6-2 or TRBV6-3 and TRBJ1-5, with D unresolved. Trimming cost V 0 bases and J 3 bases, with 12 bases left between them. Looked up from germline, CDR1 is MNHEY and CDR2 is SVGEGT. This CDR3 has 16 residues. As DNA, the CDR3 is TGTGCCAGCAGTTACTCGGGCAGCCGCGACAATCAGCCCCAGCATTTT. As protein: CASSYSGSRDNQPQHF.

V usage is TRBV10-1 and J usage is TRBJ1-3; D is unclear. The V and J ends lost 8 bases and 5 bases respectively, with 10 bases between them. The CDR3 has 12 residues. Germline V lookup: CDR1 WNHNN, CDR2 SYGVQD (reference sequence). CDR3 bases: TGCGCCAGCCCGGAGGGTCGAAACACCATATATTTT. This encodes CASPEGRNTIYF.

This clone was recorded a few times. This chain connects TRBV15 to TRBJ2-2, with no clear D. CDR1 is LNHNV, CDR2 YYDKDF, per germline (reference sequence). Trimming pared 4 bases from V and 1 base from J, leaving 13 bases between. The CDR3 contains 16 residues. The CDR3 DNA follows: TGTGCCACCAGCACAGCAGGAACGATGAACACCGGGGAGCTGTTTTTT. Protein sequence: CATSTAGTMNTGELFF.

The chain employs TRBV19 and TRBJ2-3; possible D gene TRBD2, 6 bases. Germline CDR1 is LNHDA and CDR2 is SQIVND (reference sequence). V dropped 3 bases and J dropped 0 bases, with 10 bases sitting between them. The CDR3 is 15 amino acids. The CDR3 region has the DNA TGTGCCAGTAGTATCCTCCGGGGGAGCACAGATACGCAGTATTTT. Its translation is CASSILRGSTDTQYF.

The chain joins TRBV5-1 to TRBJ2-3; 9 bases are shared with TRBD2. Unmatched junction bases numbered 4, after V lost 1 base and J lost 4 bases. Germline V gene lookup returns CDR1 SGHRS and CDR2 YFSETQ. CDR3 size: 15 residues. This CDR3 is CASSLSAGGPDTQYF. CDR3 in DNA: TGCGCCAGCAGCTTGTCAGCGGGGGGCCCAGATACGCAGTATTTT. Full variable domain (outside the CDR3, taken from reference TRBV5-1 and TRBJ2-3): KAGVTQTPRYLIKTRGQQVTLSCSPISGHRSVSWYQQTPGQGLQFLFEYFSETQRNKGNFPGRFSGRQFSNSRSEMNVSTLELGDSALYLCASSLSAGGPDTQYFGPGTRLTVL.

The chain has TRBV7-6 and TRBJ1-1; D unclear. V lost 2 bases to trimming and J lost 1 base, with 11 bases between them. CDR1 and CDR2 (germline): SGHVS, FNYEAQ. The CDR3 consists of 15 residues. The CDR3 sequence: CASSLRPGQNTEAFF. CDR3 sequence (DNA): TGTGCCAGCAGCTTAAGGCCAGGCCAGAACACTGAAGCTTTCTTT.

This clone occurred once. The rearrangement joins TRBV11-3 to TRBJ2-5; TRBD2 matches 13 bases. The CDR3 sequence is 16 residues long. Trimming removed 5 bases from V and 0 bases from J; junction bases left unmatched: 3. Per the germline V gene, CDR1 is SGHNT and CDR2 is YENEEA. The CDR3, as DNA: TGTGCCAGCAGCCTGGGACTAGCGGGGTACCAAGAGACCCAGTACTTC. Protein sequence: CASSLGLAGYQETQYF.

In this sample, this clone turned up once. V and J are TRBV7-8 and TRBJ2-4, with 8 bases that match TRBD1. The ends lost 7 bases at V and 5 bases at J; junction bases unmatched: 4. Germline loops: CDR1 SGHVS, CDR2 FQNEAQ. The CDR3 runs to 13 residues. The CDR3: CASNPGQENIQYF. CDR3 nucleotides: TGTGCCAGCAACCCGGGACAGGAAAACATTCAGTACTTC. The variable domain in full, with the rest retrieved from reference TRBV7-8 and TRBJ2-4, is GAGVSQSPRYKVAKRGQDVALRCDPISGHVSLFWYQQALGQGPEFLTYFQNEAQLDKSGLPSDRFFAERPEGSVSTLKIQRTQQEDSAVYLCASNPGQENIQYFGAGTRLSVL.

The count of this clone is one. The CDR3 protein is CAWSPGQGEYF. The CDR3 DNA is TGTGCCTGGAGCCCTGGACAGGGCGAGTACTTC. The chain couples TRBV30 to TRBJ2-7; 8 nucleotides agree with TRBD1. With 3 bases clipped from V and 11 bases from J, the junction kept 6 bases outside the gene matches. Germline CDR1 GTSNPN, CDR2 SVGIG (reference sequence). The CDR3 runs to 11 residues.

V usage is TRBV5-1 and J usage is TRBJ2-7, with D possibly TRBD1 on 6 matching bases. Germline V CDR1 and CDR2: SGHRS, YFSETQ. This CDR3 is built from 16 residues. V was cut by 0 bases and J by 1 base, with 14 bases left in between. The CDR3 sequence: CASSLVLQGPSYEQYF. CDR3 DNA: TGCGCCAGCAGCTTGGTATTACAGGGACCATCCTACGAGCAGTACTTC. Full variable domain (rest looked up from reference TRBV5-1 and TRBJ2-7): KAGVTQTPRYLIKTRGQQVTLSCSPISGHRSVSWYQQTPGQGLQFLFEYFSETQRNKGNFPGRFSGRQFSNSRSEMNVSTLELGDSALYLCASSLVLQGPSYEQYFGPGTRLTVT.

The chain joins TRBV15 to TRBJ2-1; D gene ambiguous. The germline V gene has CDR1 LNHNV and CDR2 YYDKDF (reference sequence). Trimming stripped 0 bases from V and 9 bases from J, with 18 bases between. There are 16 residues in the CDR3. CDR3: CATSRDRTQTTGEQFF. DNA of the CDR3: TGTGCCACCAGCAGAGATAGAACTCAAACTACGGGTGAGCAGTTCTTC.

J is TRBJ1-4 and V is TRBV6-5, with 9 positions matching TRBD1. V lost 6 bases to trimming and J lost 7 bases; unmatched junction nucleotides: 6. The V gene's germline CDR1 is MNHEY and CDR2 SVGAGI. This CDR3 has 14 amino acids. CDR3 nucleotide sequence: TGTGCCAGCAGGGGGACAGGGTCTACTGAAAAACTGTTTTTT. Protein product: CASRGTGSTEKLFF.

The chain is built from TRBV29-1 and TRBJ2-7, with TRBD1 identical over 8 bases. V shed 2 bases, J shed 3 bases, and the junction held 6 bases outside the gene matches. Germline CDR1 is SQVTM and CDR2 is ANQGSEA. The CDR3 totals 14 residues. The CDR3 spells CSVESGQGFYEQYF. The CDR3 DNA is TGCAGCGTTGAATCCGGACAGGGTTTCTACGAGCAGTACTTC.

This clone was seen a single time. The chain is built from TRBV18 and TRBJ1-3; no definite D call. Trimming pared 0 bases from V and 0 bases from J, leaving 9 bases between. Germline V gives CDR1 KGHSH, CDR2 LQKENI. The length of the CDR3 is 16 residues. The chain's CDR3 is CASSPPEASSGNTIYF. The CDR3 DNA reads as TGTGCCAGCTCACCACCGGAGGCGAGCTCTGGAAACACCATATATTTT.

The chain employs TRBV4-1 and TRBJ1-2; TRBD1 matches at 9 bases. The CDR3 consists of 15 residues. The germline V gene has CDR1 MGHRA and CDR2 YSYEKL. The ends lost 1 base at V and 5 bases at J; junction bases unmatched: 5. CDR3 sequence: CASSQVGQGRYGYTF. The CDR3 DNA reads TGCGCCAGCAGCCAAGTGGGACAGGGAAGGTATGGCTACACCTTC.

This clone was observed a few times. V gene TRBV5-1 combines with J gene TRBJ2-3, with 10 bases identical to TRBD2. The CDR3 has 17 residues. V dropped 4 bases and J dropped 0; count of bases not matched to a gene: 8. Per germline, CDR1 SGHRS and CDR2 YFSETQ. The CDR3 DNA reads as TGCGCCAGCAGCGCGTTTCTAGCGGGGGTGAGCACAGATACGCAGTATTTT. Translating it yields CASSAFLAGVSTDTQYF.

CDR3 in DNA: TGCAGTGCTGGCCTCTTTGGCTACACCTTC. Protein: CSAGLFGYTF. The chain couples TRBV20-1 to TRBJ1-2; no definite D call. This CDR3 has 10 amino acids. Germline CDR1 is DFQATT and CDR2 is SNEGSKA (reference sequence). V lost 5 bases, J lost 7 bases, and 8 bases lay in between.

The rearrangement uses TRBV3-1 (or the pseudogene TRBV3-2) and TRBJ2-1; 8 positions match TRBD2. CDR1 and CDR2 (germline): LGHDT, YNNKEL (reference sequence). V dropped 3 bases and J dropped 4; count of bases not matched to a gene: 8. This CDR3 has 16 residues. DNA of the CDR3: TGTGCCAGCAGCCATTCGAGCGGGGGACCATACAATGAGCAGTTCTTC. Translation gives CASSHSSGGPYNEQFF.

The chain couples TRBV5-1 to TRBJ1-4, with TRBD1 as a possible D gene (5 bases). Germline values: CDR1 SGHRS, CDR2 YFSETQ. V was pared by 2 bases and J by 0 bases, with 8 bases between. The CDR3 loop spans 15 amino acids. The CDR3: CASSLGRATNEKLFF. For the CDR3, the DNA is TGCGCCAGCAGCTTAGGCAGGGCAACTAATGAAAAACTGTTTTTT.

CDR3 loop: CASSPDRVGQYF. The CDR3, as DNA: TGTGCCAGCAGTCCTGACAGGGTAGGGCAGTACTTC. V is TRBV6-5 and J is TRBJ2-7, with 7 bases that match TRBD1. CDR1 and CDR2 (germline): MNHEY, SVGAGI. V lost 5 bases and J lost 9; bases outside the gene matches: 7. The CDR3 runs to 12 residues.